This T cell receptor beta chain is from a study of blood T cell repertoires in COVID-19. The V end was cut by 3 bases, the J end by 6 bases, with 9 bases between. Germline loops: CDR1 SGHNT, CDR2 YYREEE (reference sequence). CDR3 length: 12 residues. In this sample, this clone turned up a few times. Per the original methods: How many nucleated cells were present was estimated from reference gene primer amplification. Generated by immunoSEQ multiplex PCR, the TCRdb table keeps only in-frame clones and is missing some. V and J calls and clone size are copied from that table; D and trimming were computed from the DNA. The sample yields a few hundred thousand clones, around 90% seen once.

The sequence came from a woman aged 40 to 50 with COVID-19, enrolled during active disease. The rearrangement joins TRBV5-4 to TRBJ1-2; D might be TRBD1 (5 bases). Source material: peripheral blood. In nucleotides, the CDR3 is TGTGCCAGCAGCTCGGCAGGGAATGGCTACACCTTC. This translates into CASSSAGNGYTF. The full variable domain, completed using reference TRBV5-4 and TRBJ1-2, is ETGVTQSPTHLIKTRGQQVTLRCSSQSGHNTVSWYQQALGQGPQFIFQYYREEENGRGNFPPRFSGLQFPNYSSELNVNALELDDSALYLCASSSAGNGYTFGSGTRLTVV.